One and the same sample provided the 17 T cell receptor beta chains below, sequenced in a study of blood T cell repertoires in COVID-19. Sequencing used immunoSEQ multiplex PCR; TCRdb keeps in-frame clones, though not all of them. The profile shows about 200,000 clones, more than 70% of them singletons. Input material: peripheral blood. The receptors were sampled from a man aged 45-65 years with COVID-19, enrolled during active disease.

This clone appeared a few times. This chain joins TRBV10-3 and TRBJ2-6; 10 bases match TRBD1. Germline V gene data show CDR1 as ENHRY and CDR2 as SYGVKD. The trim removed 6 bases at V and 4 bases at J, leaving 12 bases unmatched. This CDR3 has 18 residues. The DNA of the CDR3 is TGTGCCATCAGGGAACCCGGGACAGGGGAAGCAGGGGCCAACGTCCTGACTTTC. Translation gives CAIREPGTGEAGANVLTF.

This clone was counted once. The chain links TRBV5-4 to TRBJ2-2; 7 nucleotides match TRBD2. Germline V gene data show CDR1 as SGHNT and CDR2 as YYREEE (reference sequence). This CDR3 spans 16 amino acids. With V trimmed by 9 bases and J by 5 bases, 16 bases remained unmatched. This chain's CDR3 is CATQHRPGTTTGELFF. Here the CDR3 DNA reads TGTGCCACACAACATCGTCCCGGGACTACAACCGGGGAGCTGTTTTTT.

This clone is a singleton in its sample. V usage is TRBV15 and J usage is TRBJ2-7, with TRBD1 matching 8 bases. V was clipped by 5 bases and J by 5 bases; unmatched bases: 17. Germline loops: CDR1 LNHNV, CDR2 YYDKDF (reference sequence). This CDR3 has 17 residues. The CDR3 is CATSSTRAGGTFHEQYF. The CDR3 region has the DNA TGTGCCACCAGCTCTACAAGGGCAGGGGGCACCTTCCACGAGCAGTACTTC.

The V gene is TRBV6-5, the J gene TRBJ1-2; TRBD1 might be the D (5 bases). V was shortened by 4 bases and J by 7 bases, with 16 bases between the two germline ends. There are 14 residues in the CDR3. The germline V gene has CDR1 MNHEY and CDR2 SVGAGI. The CDR3 here is CASSWGEGSAGYTF. The CDR3 bases are TGTGCCAGCAGTTGGGGGGAGGGCTCGGCTGGCTACACCTTC.

This chain links TRBV6-4 with TRBJ1-3, with D perhaps TRBD1 (5 bases). CDR1 and CDR2 (germline): MRHNA, SNTAGT. Trimming took 0 bases from V and 0 from J, leaving 18 bases between them. This CDR3 spans 19 amino acids. Here the CDR3 DNA reads TGTGCCAGCAGTGACTCGGGGGGTGGGGGGGGGAGCTCTGGAAACACCATATATTTT. Amino acid sequence: CASSDSGGGGGSSGNTIYF.

The gene calls are TRBV7-2 and TRBJ2-5; TRBD1 agrees at 8 bases. Germline V gives CDR1 SGHTA, CDR2 FQGNSA. This CDR3 comprises 14 residues. The junction had 6 bases not matched to a gene; V was cut back by 5 bases and J by 4 bases. The CDR3 loop reads CASSKGQGRETQYF. CDR3 DNA sequence: TGTGCCAGCAGCAAAGGACAGGGAAGAGAGACCCAGTACTTC.

The chain links TRBV19 to TRBJ1-5; D perhaps matches TRBD1 (6 bases). Trimming pared 7 bases from V and 7 bases from J, leaving 17 bases between. In germline, CDR1 is LNHDA, CDR2 SQIVND (reference sequence). The CDR3 is 14 residues long. The CDR3 DNA is TGTGCCAGTAACACGGGGCCAGGGGAGCAGCCCCAGCATTTT. The encoded protein is CASNTGPGEQPQHF.

The chain links TRBV19 to TRBJ2-1, with D perhaps matching TRBD1 (5 bases). Germline V CDR1 and CDR2: LNHDA, SQIVND (reference sequence). The CDR3 covers 16 residues. Trimming took 2 bases from V and 4 from J, leaving 15 bases between them. CDR3 DNA sequence: TGTGCCAGTAGTATAAGTGGGGCAACCGAGTACAATGAGCAGTTCTTC. As protein: CASSISGATEYNEQFF.

V is TRBV10-3 and J is TRBJ1-2; maybe TRBD1 (5 bases). Trimming cost V 8 bases and J 7 bases, with 8 bases left between them. Germline CDR1 and CDR2: ENHRY and SYGVKD. The CDR3 loop spans 10 amino acids. The CDR3 DNA reads as TGTGCCATCCGGGGGGGTGGCTACACCTTC. Its protein is CAIRGGGYTF.

The table lists this clone with a count of one. V is TRBV7-8 and J is TRBJ1-3, with a weak D call TRBD1 (5 bases). The germline gives CDR1 SGHVS, CDR2 FQNEAQ. V was cut by 5 bases and J by 3 bases, with 17 bases left in between. CDR3 length: 16 residues. The CDR3 protein is CASSQTGTGDGNTIYF. The CDR3 coding sequence is TGTGCCAGCAGCCAAACCGGGACTGGTGATGGAAACACCATATATTTT.

The J gene is TRBJ2-7, the V gene TRBV29-1, with D unclear. The CDR3 sequence is 13 residues long. Trimming took 6 bases from V and 10 from J, leaving 22 bases between them. CDR1 is SQVTM, CDR2 ANQGSEA, per germline. Here the CDR3 DNA reads TGCAGCGTCGAACACGGCGACCTACGAGGACAGTACTTC. Its protein is CSVEHGDLRGQYF.

This clone was picked up a small number of times. J is TRBJ1-6 and V is TRBV28, with 9 positions matching TRBD1. Germline V gene sequence: CDR1 MDHEN, CDR2 SYDVKM. V lost 2 bases and J lost 7; bases outside the gene matches: 9. This CDR3 spans 17 amino acids. The CDR3 here is CASSLNTGGSNNSPLHF. In DNA, the CDR3 is TGTGCCAGCAGTTTAAATACAGGGGGCTCCAACAATTCACCCCTCCACTTT.

This clone appeared once. This sequence joins TRBV6-5 and TRBJ1-2; the match to TRBD1 covers 7 bases. The CDR3 totals 15 residues. Trimming removed 5 bases from V and 3 bases from J; junction bases left unmatched: 9. Germline V lookup: CDR1 MNHEY, CDR2 SVGAGI. CDR3 loop: CASSPTGTAYYGYTF. The DNA of the CDR3 is TGTGCCAGCAGTCCCACCGGGACAGCCTACTATGGCTACACCTTC.

The chain joins TRBV25-1 to TRBJ2-1; 15 nucleotides line up with TRBD2. Trimming took 10 bases from V and 4 from J; bases not matched to a gene: 5. CDR3 size: 15 residues. Germline values: CDR1 MGHDK, CDR2 SYGVNS. The CDR3 nucleotides are TGTGCCACCGGGACTAGCGGGGGGACTTACAATGAGCAGTTCTTC. Amino acids: CATGTSGGTYNEQFF.

Worth noting for this clone: Mismatch with germline at one junction end may stem from a read error. The chain carries TRBV4-1 and TRBJ2-7, with D possibly TRBD1 on 7 matching bases. Germline-derived CDR1 and CDR2 are MGHRA and YSYEKL. The CDR3 spans 17 residues. The CDR3, as DNA: TGCGCCAGCAGCCAAGATAAGGGGGCAGGGGACTCCTTCGAGCAGTACTTC. Residues: CASSQDKGAGDSFEQYF.

The chain carries TRBV5-1 and TRBJ2-1, with D possibly being TRBD2 (6 bases). Trimming pared 0 bases from V and 9 bases from J, leaving 19 bases between. Germline CDR1 reads SGHRS; CDR2 reads YFSETQ. This CDR3 contains 16 residues. CDR3 DNA: TGCGCCAGCAGCTTGGACATAGCGGCGGCGTCCGGTGAGCAGTTCTTC. This encodes CASSLDIAAASGEQFF.

This chain links TRBV2 with TRBJ2-7; 9 nucleotides agree with TRBD1. The CDR3 runs to 15 residues. Germline assignment: CDR1 SNHLY and CDR2 FYNNEI. The ends lost 8 bases at V and 5 bases at J; junction bases unmatched: 13. The DNA of the CDR3 is TGTGCCAGCTCGCCCTTTTGGGACAGGGCCAACGAGCAGTACTTC. Residues: CASSPFWDRANEQYF.